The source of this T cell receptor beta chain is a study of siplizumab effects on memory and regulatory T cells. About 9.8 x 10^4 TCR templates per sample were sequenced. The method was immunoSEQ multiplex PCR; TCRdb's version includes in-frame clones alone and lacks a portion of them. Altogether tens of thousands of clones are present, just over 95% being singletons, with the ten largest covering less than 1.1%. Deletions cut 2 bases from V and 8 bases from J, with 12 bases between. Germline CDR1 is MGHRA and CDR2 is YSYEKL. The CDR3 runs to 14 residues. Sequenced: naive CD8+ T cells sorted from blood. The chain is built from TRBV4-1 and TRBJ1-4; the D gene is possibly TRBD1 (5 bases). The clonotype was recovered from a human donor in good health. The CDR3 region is CASSQQGESEKLFF. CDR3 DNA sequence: TGCGCCAGCAGCCAACAGGGTGAGAGCGAAAAACTGTTTTTT.